These T cell receptor beta chains were read from a single sample in a study of glioma-infiltrating T cells after dendritic cell vaccination. Data came from immunoSEQ multiplex PCR; TCRdb stores just in-frame clones and leaves some out. The sample yields tens of thousands of clones, 89% seen once. The specimen comprised blood, sampled after dendritic cell vaccination. All receptors come from a human donor with glioblastoma. The CDR3 runs from the conserved cysteine through the conserved F or W. The order of the fields is CDR3 length, J gene, V gene, CDR3 protein.

15	TRBJ2-2	TRBV10-3	CAISESRSATGELFF
15	TRBJ1-2	TRBV7-2	CASSSPGGLGYGYTF
13	TRBJ2-7	TRBV27	CASSFGGTYEQYF
14	TRBJ1-1	TRBV28	CASALGQQNTEAFF
14	TRBJ2-7	TRBV9	CASSVAQGYHEQYF
13	TRBJ2-5	TRBV18	CASSPELQETQYF
15	TRBJ2-3	TRBV6-1	CASNLGRGYTDTQYF
18	TRBJ2-1	TRBV9	CASSSPLAGGSSYNEQFF
14	TRBJ1-5	TRBV7-8	CASSSNRGNQPQHF
16	TRBJ2-1	TRBV19	CASSIGLAGVTPEQFF
15	TRBJ2-5	TRBV28	CASCKMRSGRETQYF
16	TRBJ2-7	TRBV27	CASSPPEASGRSEQYF
15	TRBJ1-4	TRBV19	CASSTGSLGTEKLFF
18	TRBJ1-1	TRBV19	CASRASRGQGTPNTEAFF
15	TRBJ1-3	TRBV11-2	CASSLSGDSGNTIYF
14	TRBJ1-5	TRBV30	CAWSRDRGNQPQHF
14	TRBJ1-1	TRBV5-1	CASSPGGPNTEAFF
16	TRBJ1-3	TRBV5-1	CASSLERGLSGNTIYF
15	TRBJ1-5	TRBV19	CASSWQKHANQPQHF
14	TRBJ2-3	TRBV2	CASNYPGSTDTQYF
14	TRBJ2-7	TRBV6-1	CASRGTDRAYEQYF
17	TRBJ2-4	TRBV27	CASSGKGAGVSKNIQYF
14	TRBJ1-1	TRBV27	CASSRQAVNTEAFF
14	TRBJ1-1	TRBV4-1	CASSRQGRNYEAFF
16	TRBJ2-1	TRBV15	CATSRKDRAMYNEQFF
14	TRBJ2-7	TRBV21-1	CASADGQGGYEQYF
16	TRBJ2-6	TRBV19	CASSIGRRSGANVLTF
16	TRBJ1-1	TRBV5-1	CASSPTWTGQNTEAFF
17	TRBJ2-1	TRBV7-3	CASSLTLTGGLDNEQFF
10	TRBJ1-2	TRBV29-1	CSVRDYGYTF
17	TRBJ2-7	TRBV4-1	CASSQGDRVTLVHEQYF